This T cell receptor beta chain comes out of a study of T cells in Graves' hyperthyroidism and ophthalmopathy. Overall study results and limits: Also found in blood were most expanded thyroid clonotypes above 0.001. Stable hyperthyroidism and ophthalmopathy were separated using 13 V-J signatures.

Amplification targeted TCR beta CDR3 regions from RNA transcripts. TCR CDR3 regions were first amplified by RT-PCR with HTBI primers. Via MiXCR, TCRdb re-called the multiplex PCR reads, giving one row per CDR3 protein. The sample contains 500,000 to 800,000 distinct CDR3 sequences, less than 45% of which appear only once. The CDR3 length is 16 residues. With 6 bases removed from V and 1 base from J, the gap between germline ends came to 15 bases. Uncontrolled infection, other autoimmune disease, pregnancy or lactation barred patients from enrollment. Diagnosing involved the use of clinical symptoms, serum thyroxine and TRAb, thyroid ultrasound and orbital computed tomography. To note about this clonotype: Its antigen remains unidentified.

The sample comprised peripheral blood or thyroid tissue (not recorded which). The receptor's source is an adult man with Graves' disease, either hyperthyroidism or ophthalmopathy (not recorded which). The gene calls are TRBV12-3 or TRBV12-4 and TRBJ2-2; D call uncertain. CDR3 sequence reads: CASSPTRVENTGELFF. DNA of the CDR3: TGTGCCAGCAGCCCGACCCGAGTGGAGAACACCGGGGAGCTGTTTTTT.